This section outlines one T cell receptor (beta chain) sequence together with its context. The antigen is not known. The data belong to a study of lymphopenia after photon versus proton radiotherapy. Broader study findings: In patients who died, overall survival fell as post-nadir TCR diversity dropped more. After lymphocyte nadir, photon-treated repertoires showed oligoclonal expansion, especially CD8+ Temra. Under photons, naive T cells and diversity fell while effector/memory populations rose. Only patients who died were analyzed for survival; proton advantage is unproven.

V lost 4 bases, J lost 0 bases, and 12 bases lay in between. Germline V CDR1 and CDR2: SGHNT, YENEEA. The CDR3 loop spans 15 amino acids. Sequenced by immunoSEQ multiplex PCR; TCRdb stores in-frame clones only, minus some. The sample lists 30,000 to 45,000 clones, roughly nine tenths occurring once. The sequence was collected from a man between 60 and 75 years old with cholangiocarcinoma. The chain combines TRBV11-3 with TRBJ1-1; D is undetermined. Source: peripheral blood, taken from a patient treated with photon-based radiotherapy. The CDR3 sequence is CASSSGGFMNTEAFF. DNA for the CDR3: TGTGCCAGCAGCTCCGGCGGGTTCATGAACACTGAAGCTTTCTTT.